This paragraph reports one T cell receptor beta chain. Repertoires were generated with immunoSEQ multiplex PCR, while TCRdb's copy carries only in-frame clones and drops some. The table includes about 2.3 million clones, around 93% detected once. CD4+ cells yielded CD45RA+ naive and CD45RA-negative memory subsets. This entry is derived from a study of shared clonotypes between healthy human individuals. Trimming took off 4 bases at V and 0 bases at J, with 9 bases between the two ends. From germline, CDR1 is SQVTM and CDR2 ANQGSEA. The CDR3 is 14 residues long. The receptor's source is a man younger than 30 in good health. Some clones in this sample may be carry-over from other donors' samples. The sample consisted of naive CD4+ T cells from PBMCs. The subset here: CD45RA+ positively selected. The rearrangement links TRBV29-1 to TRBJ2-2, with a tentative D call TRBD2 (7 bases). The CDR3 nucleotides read TGCAGCGTTGGGGAGGGGGCGAACACCGGGGAGCTGTTTTTT. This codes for CSVGEGANTGELFF.